Described below is a single T cell receptor beta chain sequence and its context. The antigen remains undetermined. V was clipped by 3 bases and J by 8 bases, with 23 bases between them. The CDR3 runs to 16 residues. Looked up from germline, CDR1 is SGDLS and CDR2 is YYNGEE. This specimen belongs to a study of shared clonotypes between healthy human individuals. Selected positively for CCR7 and CD45RO-negative, naive CD8 cells excluded terminally differentiated effector memory CD45RA+ cells. Overall study results and limits: Investigators collected only blood, and repertoires in tissues likely differ.

Genomic DNA (from each subset) was split evenly across several immunoSEQ plates. Per the authors' pipeline: Because ImmunoSEQ provided only junction sequences with no quality scores, the filtering differed. Method: immunoSEQ multiplex PCR; TCRdb's copy keeps in-frame clones and lacks some. V and J calls plus clone size are reproduced from that table; the DNA served to infer D and trimming. The sample shows approximately 2,200,000 clones, just over 90% of them seen only once. The J gene is TRBJ1-2, the V gene TRBV9; D ambiguous. Material: naive CD8+ T cells from PBMCs. The sequence derives from a young man in good health. Some clones in this sample may be carry-over from other donors' samples. The CDR3 here is CASSAGSLTTIDGYTF. The DNA of the CDR3 is TGTGCCAGCAGCGCCGGGTCGCTGACGACGATCGACGGCTACACCTTC.